This entry lists 7 T cell receptor beta chains sequenced from one sample in a study of CD8 T cells in Susac syndrome. Random-hexamer reverse transcription was applied to roughly 0.5 to 1 ug RNA. TCRdb passed the immunoSEQ multiplex PCR reads through MiXCR, listing each CDR3 protein once. The sample holds a few hundred thousand distinct CDR3 sequences, roughly 90% seen once. Source material: CD8+ T cells from PBMCs. The receptor set was obtained from a human donor with multiple sclerosis.

The V gene is TRBV18, the J gene TRBJ1-2; D not resolved. The CDR3 covers 16 residues. CDR1 and CDR2 from the germline V gene are KGHSH and LQKENI. The ends were cut back, 0 bases at V and 4 bases at J, with 15 bases in the middle. DNA of the CDR3: TGTGCCAGCTCACCACCGGACGGCGAATTGATCTATGGCTACACCTTC. Translating it yields CASSPPDGELIYGYTF.

A single count supports this clonotype. The chain has TRBV4-2 and TRBJ1-6; 7 positions match TRBD1. V was clipped by 4 bases and J by 4 bases; unmatched bases: 7. CDR3 length: 16 residues. Germline lookup yields CDR1 LGHNA and CDR2 YNFKEQ. This CDR3 reads CASSPGQLSYNSPLHF. The CDR3 nucleotides read TGTGCCAGCAGCCCGGGACAGCTATCATATAATTCACCCCTCCACTTT.

V usage is TRBV28 and J usage is TRBJ1-2, with D possibly matching TRBD1 (6 bases). Trimming removed 3 bases at V and 7 bases at J, with 15 bases between. This CDR3 contains 14 residues. Germline V CDR1 and CDR2: MDHEN, SYDVKM. Written as DNA, the CDR3 is TGTGCCAGCAGTTTCACTTTGGGGGGCGTTGGCTACACCTTC. Translating gives CASSFTLGGVGYTF.

This rearrangement joins TRBV28 to TRBJ2-5; D unresolved. Germline assignment: CDR1 MDHEN and CDR2 SYDVKM. This CDR3 spans 15 amino acids. The V and J ends lost 9 bases and 4 bases respectively, with 21 bases between them. CDR3: CASRAGGSPRETQYF. The CDR3 bases are TGTGCCAGTCGGGCCGGCGGATCCCCGAGAGAGACCCAGTACTTC.

The chain combines TRBV19 with TRBJ2-5; 7 nucleotides match TRBD1. The germline V gene has CDR1 LNHDA and CDR2 SQIVND (reference sequence). With V trimmed by 3 bases and J by 1 base, 5 bases remained unmatched. This CDR3 region has 15 residues. The CDR3 bases are TGTGCCAGTAGTATCGGGACAGTGATCCAAGAGACCCAGTACTTC. Residues: CASSIGTVIQETQYF.

V gene TRBV29-1 combines with J gene TRBJ1-2; D gene ambiguous. Germline loops: CDR1 SQVTM, CDR2 ANQGSEA. The V end was cut by 6 bases, the J end by 4 bases, with 12 bases between. The CDR3 spans 12 residues. The CDR3 DNA is TGCAGCGTCTGGGAGACGCTCTATGGCTACACCTTC. This codes for CSVWETLYGYTF.

This chain connects TRBV27 to TRBJ1-5; TRBD1 might be the D (6 bases). Trimming cost V 1 base and J 3 bases, with 10 bases left between them. Germline V gene data show CDR1 as MNHEY and CDR2 as SMNVEV (reference sequence). CDR3 size: 15 residues. In nucleotides, the CDR3 is TGTGCCAGCAGTTTATGGGGGGCGAACAATCAGCCCCAGCATTTT. This gives the protein CASSLWGANNQPQHF.